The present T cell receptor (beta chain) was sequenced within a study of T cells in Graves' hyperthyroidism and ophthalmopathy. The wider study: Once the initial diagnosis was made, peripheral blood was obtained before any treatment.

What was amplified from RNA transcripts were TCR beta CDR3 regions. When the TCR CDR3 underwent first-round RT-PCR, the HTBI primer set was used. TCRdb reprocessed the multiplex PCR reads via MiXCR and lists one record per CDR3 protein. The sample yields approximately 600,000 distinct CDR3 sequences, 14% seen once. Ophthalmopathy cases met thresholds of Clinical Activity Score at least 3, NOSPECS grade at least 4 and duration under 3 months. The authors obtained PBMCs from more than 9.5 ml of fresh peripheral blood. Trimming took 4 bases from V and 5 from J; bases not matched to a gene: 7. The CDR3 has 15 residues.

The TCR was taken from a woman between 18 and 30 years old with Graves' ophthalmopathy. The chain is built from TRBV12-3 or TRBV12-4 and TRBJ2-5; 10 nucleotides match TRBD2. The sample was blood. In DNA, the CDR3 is TGTGCCAGCAGTTACCTCCTAGCGGGAGAGGAGACCCAGTACTTC. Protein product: CASSYLLAGEETQYF.